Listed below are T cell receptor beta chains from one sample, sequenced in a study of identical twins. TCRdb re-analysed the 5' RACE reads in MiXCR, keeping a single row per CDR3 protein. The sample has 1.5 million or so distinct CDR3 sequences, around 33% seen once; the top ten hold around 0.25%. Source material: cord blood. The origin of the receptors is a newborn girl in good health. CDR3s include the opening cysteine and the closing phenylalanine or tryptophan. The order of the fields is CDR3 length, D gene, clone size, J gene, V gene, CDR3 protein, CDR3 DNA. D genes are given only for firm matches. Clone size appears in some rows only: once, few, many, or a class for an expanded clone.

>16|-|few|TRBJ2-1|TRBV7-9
CASSLESGSGMNEQFF
TGTGCCAGCAGCTTAGAGTCAGGGTCGGGGATGAATGAGCAGTTCTTC
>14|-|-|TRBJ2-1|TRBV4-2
CANSQDSAPNEQFF
TGTGCCAACAGCCAAGATTCCGCGCCCAATGAGCAGTTCTTC
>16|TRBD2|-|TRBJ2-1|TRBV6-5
CASSYSGREAYNEQFF
TGTGCCAGCAGTTACTCGGGGCGGGAGGCCTACAATGAGCAGTTCTTC
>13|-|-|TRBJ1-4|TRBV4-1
CASSQLGQEKLFF
TGCGCCAGCAGCCAACTTGGACAGGAAAAACTGTTTTTT
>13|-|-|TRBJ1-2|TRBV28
CAGSEDGTYGYTF
TGTGCCGGATCGGAGGACGGTACCTATGGCTACACCTTC
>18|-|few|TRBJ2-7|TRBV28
CASSLILWAANPSYEQYF
TGTGCCAGCAGCTTGATCCTTTGGGCGGCCAACCCGTCCTACGAGCAGTACTTC
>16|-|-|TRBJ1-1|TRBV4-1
CACSLRGRGMNTEAFF
TGCGCCTGCAGCCTTCGTGGGCGAGGCATGAACACTGAGGCTTTCTTT
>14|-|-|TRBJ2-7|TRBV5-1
CASREQGTDYEQYF
TGCGCCAGCAGGGAACAGGGAACTGACTACGAGCAGTACTTC
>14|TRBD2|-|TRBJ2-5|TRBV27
CASRGSGRNNEQYF
TGTGCCAGCAGGGGTAGCGGGAGAAACAATGAGCAGTACTTC
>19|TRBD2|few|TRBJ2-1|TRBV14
CASSQVISAGVLKGNEQFF
TGTGCCAGCAGCCAAGTGATTTCGGCGGGGGTGTTAAAGGGAAATGAGCAGTTCTTC
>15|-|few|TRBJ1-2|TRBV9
CASSLDPGGGYGYTF
TGTGCCAGCAGCCTAGACCCCGGAGGCGGCTATGGCTACACCTTC
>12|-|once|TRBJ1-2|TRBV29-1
CSVEVWPRGYTF
TGCAGCGTTGAAGTTTGGCCTCGGGGCTACACCTTC
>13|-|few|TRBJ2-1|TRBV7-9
CASNRPGDNEQFF
TGTGCCAGCAATAGACCTGGGGACAATGAGCAGTTCTTC
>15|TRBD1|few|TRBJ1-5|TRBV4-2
CASSQETTGRQPQHF
TGTGCCAGCAGCCAAGAAACGACAGGGAGGCAGCCCCAGCATTTT
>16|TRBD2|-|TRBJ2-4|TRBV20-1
CSARSTSGRAFNIQYF
TGCAGTGCTAGATCAACTAGCGGGAGGGCCTTTAACATTCAGTACTTC
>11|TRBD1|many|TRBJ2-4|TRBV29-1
CSGTGENIQYF
TGCAGCGGGACAGGGGAAAACATTCAGTACTTC
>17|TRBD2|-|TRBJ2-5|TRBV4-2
CASSQGPGLTVNGEQYF
TGTGCCAGCAGCCAAGGCCCGGGACTAACGGTAAATGGTGAGCAGTACTTC
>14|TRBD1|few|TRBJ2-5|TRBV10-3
CAISEWDRGETQYF
TGTGCCATCAGTGAGTGGGACAGGGGGGAGACCCAGTACTTC
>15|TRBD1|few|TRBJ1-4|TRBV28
CASSEDRVRWEKLFF
TGTGCCAGCAGTGAGGACAGGGTTCGTTGGGAAAAACTGTTTTTT
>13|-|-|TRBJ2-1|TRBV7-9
CASSLVEAYEQFF
TGTGCCAGCAGCTTAGTCGAAGCCTATGAGCAGTTCTTC
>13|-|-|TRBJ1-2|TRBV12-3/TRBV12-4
CASSFGALYGYTF
TGTGCCAGCAGTTTTGGGGCTCTCTATGGCTACACCTTC
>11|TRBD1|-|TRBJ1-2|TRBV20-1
CSAPTGGGYTF
TGCAGTGCCCCGACAGGGGGTGGCTACACCTTC
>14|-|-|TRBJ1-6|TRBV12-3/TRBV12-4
CASSFRVRNSPLHF
TGTGCCAGCAGTTTCCGGGTCCGTAATTCACCCCTCCACTTT